These T cell receptor beta chains were read from a single sample in a study of regulatory T cells in long-lasting Graves disease. MiXCR was run by TCRdb on the multiplex PCR reads, yielding one entry per CDR3 protein. The repertoire consists of about half a million distinct CDR3 sequences, with about 11% occurring once and the leading ten covering 8% to 10%. The same data also went into a second study, on T cells in Graves' hyperthyroidism and ophthalmopathy.

This sample comprised peripheral blood mononuclear cells (PBMCs), obtained at new diagnosis, from a patient treated with antithyroid drugs. These receptors all come from a young woman with Graves disease. Each CDR3 is given without its conserved first and last residue.

V gene | CDR3 protein
TRBV28 | ASSLSAGVEAF
TRBV27 | ASSKNSIPLTGDTQY
TRBV30 | AWSVGVSGPYEQY
TRBV28 | ASTRRLAGIYEQY
TRBV5-1 | ASSHGTSGPRWVYEQY
TRBV2 | ASSRDPGGQY
TRBV20-1 | SATSGLTHEQY
TRBV20-1 | SAWVLAGVDNEQF
TRBV2 | ASRKTGTVNTEAF
TRBV10-2 | ASTGGSRLGTQY
TRBV7-2 | ASSLLREGPEQF
TRBV6-1 | ASIWGGTKLFSTDTQY
TRBV6-5 | ASSYSGAPRGSGNTIY
TRBV9 | ASSARDGYGYT
TRBV5-6 | ASSRRDTKPQH
TRBV2 | ASNSLSRVTDTQY
TRBV7-2 | ASSLGLGNNYGYT
TRBV7-9 | ASSVGVTGNTIY
TRBV3-1 | ASRNHGPNYGYT
TRBV20-1 | SARGALGTDTQY
TRBV11-2 | ASSLAPNQPQH
TRBV12-3/TRBV12-4 | ASSLTRGGTGELF
TRBV18 | ASSPGQGVGMNTEAF
TRBV5-1 | ASTQGRGEKLF
TRBV30 | AWSPGSLRETQY
TRBV27 | ASHITGGFNYGYT
TRBV18 | ASSRTGGTPLAKNIQY